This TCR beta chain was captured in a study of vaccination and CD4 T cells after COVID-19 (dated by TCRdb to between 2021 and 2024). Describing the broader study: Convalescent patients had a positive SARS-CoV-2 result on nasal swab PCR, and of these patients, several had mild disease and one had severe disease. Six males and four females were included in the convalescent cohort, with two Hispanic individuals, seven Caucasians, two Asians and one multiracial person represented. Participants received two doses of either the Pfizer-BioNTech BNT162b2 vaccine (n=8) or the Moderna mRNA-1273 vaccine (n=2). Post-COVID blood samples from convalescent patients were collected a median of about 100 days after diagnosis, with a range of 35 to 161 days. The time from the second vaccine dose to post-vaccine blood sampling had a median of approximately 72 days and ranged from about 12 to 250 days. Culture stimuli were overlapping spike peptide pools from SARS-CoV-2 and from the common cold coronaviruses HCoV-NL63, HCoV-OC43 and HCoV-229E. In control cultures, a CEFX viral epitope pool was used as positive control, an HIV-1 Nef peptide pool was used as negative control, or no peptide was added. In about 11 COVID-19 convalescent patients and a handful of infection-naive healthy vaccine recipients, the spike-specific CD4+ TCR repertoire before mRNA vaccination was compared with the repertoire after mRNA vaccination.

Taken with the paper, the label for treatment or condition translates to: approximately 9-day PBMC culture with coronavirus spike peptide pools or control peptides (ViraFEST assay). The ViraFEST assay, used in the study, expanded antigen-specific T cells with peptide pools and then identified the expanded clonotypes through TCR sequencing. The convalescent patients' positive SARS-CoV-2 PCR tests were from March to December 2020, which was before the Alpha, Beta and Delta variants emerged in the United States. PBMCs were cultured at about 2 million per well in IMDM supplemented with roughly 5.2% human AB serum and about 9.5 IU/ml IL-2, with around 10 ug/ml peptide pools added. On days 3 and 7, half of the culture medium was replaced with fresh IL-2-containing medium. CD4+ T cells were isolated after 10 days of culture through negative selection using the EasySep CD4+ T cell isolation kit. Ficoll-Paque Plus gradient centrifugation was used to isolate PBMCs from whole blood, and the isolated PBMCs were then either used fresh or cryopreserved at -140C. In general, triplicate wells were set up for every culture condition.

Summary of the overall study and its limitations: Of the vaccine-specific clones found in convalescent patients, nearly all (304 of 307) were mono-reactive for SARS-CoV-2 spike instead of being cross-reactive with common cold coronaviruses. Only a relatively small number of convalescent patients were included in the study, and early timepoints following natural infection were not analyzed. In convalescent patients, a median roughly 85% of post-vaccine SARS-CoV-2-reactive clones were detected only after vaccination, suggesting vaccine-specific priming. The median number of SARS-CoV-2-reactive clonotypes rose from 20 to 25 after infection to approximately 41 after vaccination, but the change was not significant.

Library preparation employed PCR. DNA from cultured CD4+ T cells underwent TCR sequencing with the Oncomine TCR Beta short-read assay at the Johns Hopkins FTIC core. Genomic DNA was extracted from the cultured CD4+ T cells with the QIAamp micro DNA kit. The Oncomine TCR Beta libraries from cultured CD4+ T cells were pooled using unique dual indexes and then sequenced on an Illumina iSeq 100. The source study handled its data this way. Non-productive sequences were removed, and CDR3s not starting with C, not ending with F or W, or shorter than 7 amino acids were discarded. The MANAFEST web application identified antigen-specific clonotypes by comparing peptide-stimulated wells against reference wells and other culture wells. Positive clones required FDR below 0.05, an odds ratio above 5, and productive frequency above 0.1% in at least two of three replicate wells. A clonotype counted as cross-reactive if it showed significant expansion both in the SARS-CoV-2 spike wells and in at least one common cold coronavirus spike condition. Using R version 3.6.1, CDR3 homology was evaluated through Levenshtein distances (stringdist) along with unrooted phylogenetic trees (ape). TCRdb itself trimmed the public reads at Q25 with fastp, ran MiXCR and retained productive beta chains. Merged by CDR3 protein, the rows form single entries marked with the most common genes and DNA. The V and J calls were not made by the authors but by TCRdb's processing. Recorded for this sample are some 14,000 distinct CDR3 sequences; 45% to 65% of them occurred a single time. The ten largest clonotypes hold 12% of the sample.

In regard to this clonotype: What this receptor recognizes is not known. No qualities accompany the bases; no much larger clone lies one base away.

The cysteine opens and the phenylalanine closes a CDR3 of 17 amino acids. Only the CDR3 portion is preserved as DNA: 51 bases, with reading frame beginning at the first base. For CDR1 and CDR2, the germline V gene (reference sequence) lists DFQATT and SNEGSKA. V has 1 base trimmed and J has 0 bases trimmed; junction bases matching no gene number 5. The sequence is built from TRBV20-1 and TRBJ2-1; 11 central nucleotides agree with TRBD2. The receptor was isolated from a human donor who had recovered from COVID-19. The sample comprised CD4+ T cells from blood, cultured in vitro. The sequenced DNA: TGCAGTGCTAGAGCGACTAGCGGGGTATACTCCTACAATGAGCAGTTCTTC. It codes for CSARATSGVYSYNEQFF.